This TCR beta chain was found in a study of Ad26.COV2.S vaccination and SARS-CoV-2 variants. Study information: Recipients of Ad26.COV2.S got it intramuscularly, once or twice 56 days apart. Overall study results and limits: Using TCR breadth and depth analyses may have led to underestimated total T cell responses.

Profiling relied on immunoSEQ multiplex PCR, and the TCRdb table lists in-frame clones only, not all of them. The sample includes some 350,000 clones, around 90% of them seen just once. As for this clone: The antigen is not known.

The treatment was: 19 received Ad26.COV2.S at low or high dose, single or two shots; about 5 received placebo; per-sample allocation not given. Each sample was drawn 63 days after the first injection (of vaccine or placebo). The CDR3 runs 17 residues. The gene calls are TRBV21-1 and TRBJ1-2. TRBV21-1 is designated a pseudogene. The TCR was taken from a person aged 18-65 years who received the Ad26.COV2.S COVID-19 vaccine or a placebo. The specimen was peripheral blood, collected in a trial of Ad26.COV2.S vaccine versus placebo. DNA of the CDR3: TGTGCCAGCAGCAAAAATACAGGGTGGGGGGCCTCCTATGGCTACACCTTC. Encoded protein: CASSKNTGWGASYGYTF.